These 32 T cell receptor beta chains share one sample of origin, sequenced in a study of beta chain features in type 1 diabetes. cDNA synthesis used the whole RNA isolate, giving expressed TCRB sequences. Clones were sequenced by immunoSEQ multiplex PCR, and TCRdb holds only the in-frame ones, with some missing. This sample yields 200,000 to 250,000 clones, of which more than 15% are seen a single time; approximately 0.081% belongs to the top ten. Study outcomes and limitations: People with Type 1 diabetes carried modestly yet significantly shorter TCRB CDR3s in all four CD4+ subsets.

No antigen has been identified for these receptors. The sequencing input was naive CD4+ T cells from blood. These TCRs come from a man aged 25 to 40 with type 1 diabetes.

V usage is TRBV12-2 and J usage is TRBJ2-7; the table calls TRBD2, which could not be checked here. TRBV12-2 is a documented pseudogene. The CDR3 extends over 14 amino acids. The DNA for the CDR3 is TGTGCAAGTCGCTTACGACGGGAGACCTACGAGCAGTACTTC. This codes for CASRLRRETYEQYF.

This clone was seen a handful of times. The J gene is TRBJ2-1, the V gene TRBV15; 10 nucleotides agree with TRBD2. The V segment lost 0 bases and the J segment 0 bases; nucleotides outside the gene matches: 8. In germline, CDR1 is LNHNV, CDR2 YYDKDF (reference sequence). The CDR3 is made up of 19 amino acids. The CDR3 coding sequence is TGTGCCACCAGCAGAGAGGGGTCACTAGCGGGGACCTCCTACAATGAGCAGTTCTTC. It specifies CATSREGSLAGTSYNEQFF.

In this sample, this clone turned up a few times. V gene TRBV30 combines with J gene TRBJ1-1; the D is unclear. Germline V CDR1 and CDR2: GTSNPN, SVGIG (reference sequence). V gave up 0 bases and J gave up 9 bases, with 14 bases separating them. The CDR3 is made up of 13 amino acids. The chain's CDR3 is CAWSVRRSDKAFF. For the CDR3, the DNA is TGTGCCTGGAGTGTACGGCGCAGTGACAAAGCTTTCTTT.

In this sample, this clone turned up once. The chain is built from TRBV25-1 and TRBJ1-2; TRBD1 agrees at 7 bases. V shed 4 bases, J shed 4 bases, and the junction held 3 bases outside the gene matches. In germline, CDR1 is MGHDK, CDR2 SYGVNS. The CDR3 runs 13 residues. This CDR3 is CASSGTGAYGYTF. DNA for the CDR3: TGTGCCAGCAGTGGGACAGGAGCCTATGGCTACACCTTC.

The table lists this clone with a few counts. The gene calls are TRBV23-1 and TRBJ2-5, with D possibly matching TRBD1 (6 bases). TRBV23-1 is sorted into the ORF group, with uncertain function. V shed 7 bases and J shed 0 bases, with 15 bases lying between them. The CDR3 has 15 residues. CDR3 amino acids: CASMVFGQNQETQYF. CDR3 DNA sequence: TGCGCCAGCATGGTCTTCGGACAGAACCAAGAGACCCAGTACTTC.

This clone was found a few times. This chain links TRBV4-1 with TRBJ1-2; 8 bases are shared with TRBD1. The ends lost 3 bases at V and 5 bases at J; junction bases unmatched: 17. In germline, CDR1 is MGHRA, CDR2 YSYEKL. The CDR3 is 18 amino acids. The CDR3 reads CASSQPGGQASKGYGYTF. The CDR3 region has the DNA TGCGCCAGCAGCCAGCCGGGGGGACAGGCGTCAAAAGGGTATGGCTACACCTTC.

This chain uses TRBV5-6 with TRBJ2-7; 9 nucleotides line up with TRBD1. Unmatched junction bases numbered 13, after V lost 4 bases and J lost 2 bases. The CDR3 consists of 17 residues. In germline, CDR1 is SGHDT, CDR2 YYEEEE. The CDR3 bases are TGTGCCAGCAGCCAACGCGCGAGGGGACAGGGAGCCTACGAGCAGTACTTC. It translates to CASSQRARGQGAYEQYF.

The chain carries TRBV29-1 and TRBJ2-1, with 12 bases aligning to TRBD1. Unmatched junction bases numbered 10, after V lost 7 bases and J lost 6 bases. In germline, CDR1 is SQVTM, CDR2 ANQGSEA. The CDR3 is 15 amino acids. The CDR3 DNA reads TGCAGCGCCGGGAGAGGGACAGGGGGCTTCAATGAGCAGTTCTTC. Protein sequence: CSAGRGTGGFNEQFF.

This clone has more than one count but fewer than ten. This chain joins TRBV5-1 and TRBJ2-3; TRBD1 agrees at 7 bases. The ends lost 1 base at V and 2 bases at J; junction bases unmatched: 1. Germline V lookup: CDR1 SGHRS, CDR2 YFSETQ. The CDR3 covers 14 residues. This CDR3 reads CASSLTGDTDTQYF. The DNA for the CDR3 is TGCGCCAGCAGCTTGACAGGGGACACAGATACGCAGTATTTT.

This clone was seen a few times. The chain has TRBV7-2 and TRBJ2-3; 7 nucleotides agree with TRBD2. Germline V gives CDR1 SGHTA, CDR2 FQGNSA. The CDR3 is made up of 17 amino acids. V dropped 1 base and J dropped 4; count of bases not matched to a gene: 11. The CDR3 is CASSLVAGAPRPDTQYF. For the CDR3, the DNA is TGTGCCAGCAGCTTAGTGGCGGGAGCGCCCCGACCAGATACGCAGTATTTT.

This chain uses TRBV5-1 with TRBJ2-2; no clear D gene. Germline CDR1 and CDR2: SGHRS and YFSETQ. This CDR3 is built from 12 residues. With 4 bases removed from V and 5 bases from J, the gap between germline ends came to 6 bases. The CDR3 DNA sequence: TGCGCCAGCAGCCTTCAAACCGGGGAGCTGTTTTTT. This gives the protein CASSLQTGELFF.

This clone was detected a few times. The chain links TRBV20-1 to TRBJ2-7; D might be TRBD2 (6 bases). This CDR3 has 11 residues. V was clipped by 6 bases and J by 3 bases, with 9 bases between them. Germline assignment: CDR1 DFQATT and CDR2 SNEGSKA (reference sequence). CDR3 DNA: TGCAGTGCCCGAGCGGGCTACGAGCAGTACTTC. This codes for CSARAGYEQYF.

V is TRBV7-2 and J is TRBJ2-7, with 7 nucleotides matching TRBD2. This CDR3 spans 13 amino acids. V was pared by 4 bases and J by 5 bases, with 5 bases of the junction left unmatched. The germline V gene has CDR1 SGHTA and CDR2 FQGNSA. The CDR3 region is CASSYWGGNEQYF. CDR3 coding DNA: TGTGCCAGCAGCTACTGGGGAGGGAACGAGCAGTACTTC.

V and J are TRBV7-2 and TRBJ2-4; D might be TRBD1 (6 bases). Trimming pared 5 bases from V and 14 bases from J, leaving 16 bases between. Germline V CDR1 and CDR2: SGHTA, FQGNSA. The CDR3 is 12 residues long. CDR3: CASSTGTTREYF. CDR3 DNA sequence: TGTGCCAGCAGCACCGGGACAACCCGGGAGTACTTC.

The chain uses TRBV30 and TRBJ2-1; the D call may be TRBD1 or TRBD2 (5 bases each). CDR1 is GTSNPN, CDR2 SVGIG, per germline (reference sequence). Trimming took off 2 bases at V and 8 bases at J, with 16 bases between the two ends. This CDR3 is 14 amino acids long. The CDR3 sequence is CAWSIGVAIYEQFF. Written as DNA, the CDR3 is TGTGCCTGGAGTATAGGGGTAGCGATCTATGAGCAGTTCTTC.

This clone was found a few times. V and J are TRBV7-2 and TRBJ2-7, with D unresolved. This CDR3 is 14 amino acids long. Trimming removed 3 bases from V and 2 bases from J, with 11 bases in between. Germline V gene lookup returns CDR1 SGHTA and CDR2 FQGNSA. The CDR3 loop is CASSFSSPAYEQYF. The CDR3 region has the DNA TGTGCCAGCAGCTTCAGTTCCCCAGCCTACGAGCAGTACTTC.

The V call is TRBV5-1, the J call TRBJ2-1, with D unresolved. Germline V gene sequence: CDR1 SGHRS, CDR2 YFSETQ. Trimming removed 1 base from V and 5 bases from J, with 7 bases in between. There are 13 residues in the CDR3. CDR3 sequence: CASSLTQDNEQFF. The CDR3 DNA reads TGCGCCAGCAGCTTGACTCAGGACAATGAGCAGTTCTTC.

This sequence joins TRBV30 and TRBJ2-1; D gene ambiguous. Germline V CDR1 and CDR2: GTSNPN, SVGIG (reference sequence). There are 14 residues in the CDR3. The ends were cut back, 4 bases at V and 6 bases at J, with 16 bases in the middle. CDR3 amino acids: CAWKSKSDRNEQFF. The CDR3 bases are TGTGCCTGGAAGAGCAAATCTGATCGCAATGAGCAGTTCTTC. Looking up the rest from reference TRBV30 and TRBJ2-1 gives the full variable domain: SQTIHQWPATLVQPVGSPLSLECTVEGTSNPNLYWYRQAAGRGLQLLFYSVGIGQISSEVPQNLSASRPQDRQFILSSKKLLLSDSGFYLCAWKSKSDRNEQFFGPGTRLTVL.

The V gene is TRBV29-1, the J gene TRBJ2-7; D gene ambiguous. The germline CDR1 and CDR2 sequences are SQVTM and ANQGSEA. The ends were cut back, 3 bases at V and 3 bases at J, with 6 bases in the middle. The CDR3 spans 11 residues. The CDR3 is CSVEVVYEQYF. CDR3 sequence (DNA): TGCAGCGTTGAGGTGGTCTACGAGCAGTACTTC.

The chain is built from TRBV27 and TRBJ1-1; a weak D match, TRBD1 (5 bases). The CDR3 is 12 amino acids. The germline V gene encodes CDR1 MNHEY and CDR2 SMNVEV (reference sequence). The germline V and J ends were trimmed by 9 bases and 5 bases, with 13 bases remaining between them. The CDR3 nucleotides read TGTGCCAGTAAAAGGGGAGGGACTGAAGCTTTCTTT. This translates into CASKRGGTEAFF.

The chain employs TRBV29-1 and TRBJ1-3, with a possible D match to TRBD1 (6 bases). V gave up 6 bases and J gave up 5 bases, with 14 bases separating them. CDR1 is SQVTM and CDR2 is ANQGSEA in the germline V gene. The CDR3 is 13 amino acids. The chain's CDR3 is CSVRTWDRNTIYF. CDR3 coding DNA: TGCAGCGTCCGAACCTGGGACAGAAACACCATATATTTT.

Only a few counts were recorded for this clone. The V and J genes are TRBV7-2 and TRBJ2-7; D might be TRBD2 (6 bases). The germline CDR1 and CDR2 sequences are SGHTA and FQGNSA. This CDR3 region has 15 residues. Trimming pared 3 bases from V and 4 bases from J, leaving 16 bases between. The CDR3, as DNA: TGTGCCAGCAGCTTGTTTAGCGGCGGAGAGTACGAGCAGTACTTC. This gives the protein CASSLFSGGEYEQYF.

In this sample, this clone turned up a few times. The rearrangement uses TRBV30 and TRBJ1-3, with TRBD1 matching 7 bases. After removal of 1 base from V and 0 bases from J, the junction contained 9 bases not matched to a gene. CDR3 length equals 17 residues. Germline values: CDR1 GTSNPN, CDR2 SVGIG (reference sequence). The chain's CDR3 is CAWSEFGTVFSGNTIYF. CDR3 nucleotide sequence: TGTGCCTGGAGTGAATTCGGGACAGTCTTCTCTGGAAACACCATATATTTT.

V and J are TRBV5-4 and TRBJ2-7; 11 nucleotides agree with TRBD1. This CDR3 has 15 amino acids. Trimming took 2 bases from V and 2 from J; bases not matched to a gene: 3. Per the germline V gene, CDR1 is SGHNT and CDR2 is YYREEE (reference sequence). CDR3 coding DNA: TGTGCCAGCAGCTTACCGGGACAGGGGGCCTACGAGCAGTACTTC. This translates into CASSLPGQGAYEQYF.

The chain combines TRBV9 with TRBJ2-5; no definite D call. Germline V gene lookup returns CDR1 SGDLS and CDR2 YYNGEE. This CDR3 contains 14 residues. V was shortened by 0 bases and J by 2 bases, with 8 bases between the two germline ends. In DNA, the CDR3 is TGTGCCAGCAGCGTAGACTACGTGCAAGAGACCCAGTACTTC. It codes for CASSVDYVQETQYF.

Worth noting for this clone: The sample holds other DNA sequences that translate to the same CDR3. The V gene is TRBV30, the J gene TRBJ1-2, with D possibly matching TRBD1 (5 bases). The CDR3 has 11 residues. Germline V gene sequence: CDR1 GTSNPN, CDR2 SVGIG (reference sequence). V lost 5 bases to trimming and J lost 4 bases, with 8 bases between them. As DNA, the CDR3 is TGTGCCTGGTCTCAGGGCTATGGCTACACCTTC. Its translation is CAWSQGYGYTF.

The genes are TRBV7-2 and TRBJ2-5; 14 bases fit TRBD2. This CDR3 region has 16 residues. With 4 bases clipped from V and 5 bases from J, the junction kept 6 bases outside the gene matches. The germline gives CDR1 SGHTA, CDR2 FQGNSA. CDR3 sequence: CASSSGLAGGMETQYF. In DNA form, the CDR3 reads TGTGCCAGCAGCTCTGGACTAGCGGGAGGAATGGAGACCCAGTACTTC.

The chain carries TRBV27 and TRBJ2-5; D is unclear. V lost 6 bases and J lost 3, with 11 bases in between. Germline lookup yields CDR1 MNHEY and CDR2 SMNVEV (reference sequence). The CDR3 has 13 amino acids. The CDR3 loop is CASRATGEETQYF. In nucleotides, the CDR3 is TGTGCCAGCAGAGCGACTGGAGAAGAGACCCAGTACTTC.

This chain uses TRBV29-1 with TRBJ2-3; D is possibly TRBD1 (6 bases). CDR1 is SQVTM and CDR2 is ANQGSEA in the germline V gene. V lost 6 bases to trimming and J lost 1 base, with 17 bases between them. This CDR3 has 15 amino acids. The CDR3: CSVSRTVGGTDTQYF. CDR3 bases: TGCAGCGTGAGTCGGACAGTTGGGGGCACAGATACGCAGTATTTT.

This chain links TRBV6-5 with TRBJ2-1; perhaps TRBD2 as D (5 bases). CDR3 length: 14 residues. The germline V gene has CDR1 MNHEY and CDR2 SVGAGI. Trimming removed 7 bases from V and 9 bases from J, with 19 bases in between. As DNA, the CDR3 is TGTGCCAGCACCTCACGCGGGCTAGCCGGTGAGCAGTTCTTC. As protein: CASTSRGLAGEQFF.

This clone was detected only a few times. The rearrangement uses TRBV5-4 and TRBJ2-7; TRBD2 matches at 8 bases. The V segment lost 1 base and the J segment 2 bases; nucleotides outside the gene matches: 2. This CDR3 comprises 14 residues. Per germline, CDR1 SGHNT and CDR2 YYREEE (reference sequence). The CDR3, as DNA: TGTGCCAGCAGCTTGACTAGCGGTACCTACGAGCAGTACTTC. It translates to CASSLTSGTYEQYF.

This sequence joins TRBV29-1 and TRBJ2-3; 10 bases are shared with TRBD2. The CDR3 consists of 15 residues. Germline values: CDR1 SQVTM, CDR2 ANQGSEA. Losses at the gene ends were 3 bases for V and 2 bases for J; bases not matched to a gene: 5. The DNA for the CDR3 is TGCAGCGTTGAGGTACTAGCGGGGCTCACAGATACGCAGTATTTT. It codes for CSVEVLAGLTDTQYF.